One sample yielded the 4 T cell receptor beta chains listed below, sequenced in a study of blood T cell repertoires in COVID-19. The data were produced by immunoSEQ multiplex PCR, yet TCRdb's version contains in-frame clones alone and is incomplete. This table holds under 70,000 clones, more than 75% found once. The sequencing input was peripheral blood. These receptors were collected from a woman aged 60-75 years with COVID-19, enrolled during active disease.

The chain employs TRBV28 and TRBJ1-6; a weak D match, TRBD1 (5 bases). Germline assignment: CDR1 MDHEN and CDR2 SYDVKM. V lost 3 bases and J lost 10, with 19 bases in between. This CDR3 has 16 residues. In nucleotides, the CDR3 is TGTGCCAGCAGTTTTGCCGGGGGGGTCTCGAAATCACCCCTCCACTTT. As protein: CASSFAGGVSKSPLHF.

The chain combines TRBV19 with TRBJ1-6; 7 nucleotides align to TRBD1. This CDR3 is 14 amino acids long. Trimming took 9 bases from V and 7 from J; bases not matched to a gene: 9. The germline V gene has CDR1 LNHDA and CDR2 SQIVND (reference sequence). CDR3 sequence: CASSEGAQNSPLHF. DNA of the CDR3: TGTGCCAGCTCCGAGGGGGCTCAGAATTCACCCCTCCACTTT.

The gene calls are TRBV27 and TRBJ2-1, with 7 positions matching TRBD2. With V trimmed by 5 bases and J by 7 bases, 20 bases remained unmatched. The CDR3 covers 18 residues. Germline V gene data show CDR1 as MNHEY and CDR2 as SMNVEV (reference sequence). This chain's CDR3 is CASSARDQAGRGVNEQFF. Written as DNA, the CDR3 is TGTGCCAGCAGTGCACGGGACCAAGCGGGACGAGGGGTGAATGAGCAGTTCTTC.

Only one count was recorded for this clone. The genes are TRBV6-4 and TRBJ2-1; 9 nucleotides match TRBD2. The junction had 10 bases not matched to a gene; V was cut back by 10 bases and J by 9 bases. This CDR3 region has 13 residues. Looked up from germline, CDR1 is MRHNA and CDR2 is SNTAGT. CDR3 in DNA: TGTGCCACCCGGAGCGGGGGGAGGGGTGAGCAGTTCTTC. As protein: CATRSGGRGEQFF.